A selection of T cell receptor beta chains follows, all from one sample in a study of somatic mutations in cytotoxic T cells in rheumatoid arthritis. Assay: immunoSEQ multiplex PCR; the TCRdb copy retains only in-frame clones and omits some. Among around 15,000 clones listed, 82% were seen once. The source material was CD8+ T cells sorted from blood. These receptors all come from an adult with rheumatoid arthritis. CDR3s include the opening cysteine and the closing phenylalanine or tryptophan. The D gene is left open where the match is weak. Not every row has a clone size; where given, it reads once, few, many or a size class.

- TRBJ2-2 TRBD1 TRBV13 TGTGCCAGCAGCTCCCGGGACAGGGTTTCGGGGGAGCTGTTTTTT CASSSRDRVSGELFF
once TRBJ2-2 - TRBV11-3 TGTGCCAGCAGCTCCCGAAGGGGGAACACCGGGGAGCTGTTTTTT CASSSRRGNTGELFF
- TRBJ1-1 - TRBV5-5 TGTGCCAGCAGCTTGCCCCCGGAGGGGCGGGCGAACACTGAAGCTTTCTTT CASSLPPEGRANTEAFF
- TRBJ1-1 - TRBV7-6 TGTGCCAGCAGCTCATCAGCCAACACTGAAGCTTTCTTT CASSSSANTEAFF
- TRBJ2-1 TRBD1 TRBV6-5 TGTGCCAGCAGTCCTCCCACAGGGGGCAATGAGCAGTTCTTC CASSPPTGGNEQFF
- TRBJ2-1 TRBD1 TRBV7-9 TGTGCCAGCAGTCGTACGCCGGGACAGGTACTGTTCTTC CASSRTPGQVLFF
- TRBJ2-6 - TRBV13 TGTGCCAGCAGCCCTATGGGGTCCTCTGGGGCCAACGTCCTGACTTTC CASSPMGSSGANVLTF
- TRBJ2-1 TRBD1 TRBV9 TGTGCCAGCAGCGAAACAGGGGTTTCCTACAATGAGCAGTTCTTC CASSETGVSYNEQFF
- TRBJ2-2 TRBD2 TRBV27 TGTGCCAGCAGTCCCGGGACTATTAACACCGGGGAGCTGTTTTTT CASSPGTINTGELFF
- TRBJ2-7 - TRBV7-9 TGTGCCAGCAGCTCAACCGGGACAAACTGGGTGGAACGATACGAGCAGTACTTC CASSSTGTNWVERYEQYF
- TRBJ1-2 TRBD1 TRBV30 TGTGCCTGGACCGAACGGGACAGGGGGCGGATCAACTTC CAWTERDRGRINF
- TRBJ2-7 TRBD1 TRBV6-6 TGTGCCAGCAGGATGACAGGGGGCATCGGCGAGCAGTACTTC CASRMTGGIGEQYF
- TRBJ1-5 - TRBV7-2 TGTGCCAGCAGCTTAGAGGGGTACAATCAGCCCCAGCATTTT CASSLEGYNQPQHF
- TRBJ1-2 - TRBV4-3 TGCGCCAGCAGCCAAGATCTTACGGAAAACTATGGCTACACCTTC CASSQDLTENYGYTF
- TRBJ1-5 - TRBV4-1 TGCGCCAGCAGCCCCAACGGACAGAGCAATCAGCCCCAGCATTTT CASSPNGQSNQPQHF
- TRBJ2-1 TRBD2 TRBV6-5 TGTGCCAGCAGCCCGTTTAGCGGGGGAGGGAATGAGCAGTTCTTC CASSPFSGGGNEQFF
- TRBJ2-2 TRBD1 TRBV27 TGTGCCAGCAGTGCCGACAGGGTGAACACCGGGGAGCTGTTTTTT CASSADRVNTGELFF
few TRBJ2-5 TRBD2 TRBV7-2 TGTGCCAGCAGGCCCCGGGGACTAGCGGCCCCGGGGGTGACCCAGTACTTC CASRPRGLAAPGVTQYF
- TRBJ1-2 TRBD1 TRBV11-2 TGTGCCAGCAGCTCAATCGGACAGGGTGAACTCTATGGCTACACCTTC CASSSIGQGELYGYTF
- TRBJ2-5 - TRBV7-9 TGTGCCAGCAGCCACCGGACAGAGCACCAAGAGACCCAGTACTTC CASSHRTEHQETQYF
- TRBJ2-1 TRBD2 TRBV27 TGTGCCAGCAGTAGAGGACTAGCGGGAAACTACAATGAGCAGTTCTTC CASSRGLAGNYNEQFF
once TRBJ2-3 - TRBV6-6 TGTGCCAGCACCACGGCGCCAGATACGCAGTATTTT CASTTAPDTQYF
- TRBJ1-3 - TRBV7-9 TGTGCCAGCAGCACGGGGGACTTTAGGTATAGAAACGACGGAAACACCATATATTTT CASSTGDFRYRNDGNTIYF
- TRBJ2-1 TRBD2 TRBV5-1 TGCGCCAGCAGCCAGGGACTAGCGGGAGAATTGTATTATGAGCAGTTCTTC CASSQGLAGELYYEQFF
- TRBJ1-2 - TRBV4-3 TGCGCCAGCAGCCAAGATAGGGGGGGCGGCGGCTACACCTTC CASSQDRGGGGYTF
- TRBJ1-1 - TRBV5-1 TGCGCCAGCAGCCCGGGGGACCGAGGGTGGAACACTGAAGCTTTCTTT CASSPGDRGWNTEAFF
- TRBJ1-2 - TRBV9 TGTGCCAGCAGCGTAAATGTGGAACAGGGCGACTATGGCTACACCTTC CASSVNVEQGDYGYTF
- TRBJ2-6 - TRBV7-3 TGTGCCAGCAGTTATTCCGGGGCCAACGTCCTGACTTTC CASSYSGANVLTF
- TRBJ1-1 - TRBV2 TGTGCCAGCAGTGTCCCTCGCCGGGGCAGGGCGAACACTGAAGCTTTCTTT CASSVPRRGRANTEAFF
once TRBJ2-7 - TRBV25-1 TGTGCCAGCAGTGACCAAGGGACATACCCCTACGAGCAGTACTTC CASSDQGTYPYEQYF
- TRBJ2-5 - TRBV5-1 TGCGCCAGCAGCTTGAGGAGGAGCCCCAAAGAGACCCAGTACTTC CASSLRRSPKETQYF
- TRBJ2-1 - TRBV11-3 TGTGCCAGCAGCTTAGACTCCCCTCACAGGGTCCTCTCCTACAATGAGCAGTTCTTC CASSLDSPHRVLSYNEQFF
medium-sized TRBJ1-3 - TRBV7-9 TGTGCCAGTTATGGGACACGGACTGGAAACACCATATATTTT CASYGTRTGNTIYF
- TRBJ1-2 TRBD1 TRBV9 TGTGCCAGCAGCGCACCAACCGGGACAGGGGGCTATGGCTACACCTTC CASSAPTGTGGYGYTF
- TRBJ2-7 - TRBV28 TGTGCCAGCAGCAAGTTGGCGGGGGCACCCTACGAGCAGTACTTC CASSKLAGAPYEQYF
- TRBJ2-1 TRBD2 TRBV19 TGTGCCAGTAATCTAGCGGGAGGGCCAGGTGAGCAGTTCTTC CASNLAGGPGEQFF
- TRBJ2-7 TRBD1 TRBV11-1 TGTGCCAGCAGCCTAAGGACAGGGTTTGACGAGCAGTACTTC CASSLRTGFDEQYF
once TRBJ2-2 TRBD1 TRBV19 TGTGCCAGTAGCCTCGGGACAGTAGACACCGGGGAGCTGTTTTTT CASSLGTVDTGELFF
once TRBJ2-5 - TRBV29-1 TGCAGCGTTGAAGGCAGGGTGGGGACCCAGTACTTC CSVEGRVGTQYF
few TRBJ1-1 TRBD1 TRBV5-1 TGCGCCAGCAGCCCAGGGGGCTACACTGAAGCTTTCTTT CASSPGGYTEAFF
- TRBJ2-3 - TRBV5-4 TGTGCCAGCAGCTTTGGGGCCGGGTCGGATACGCAGTATTTT CASSFGAGSDTQYF